This T cell receptor (beta chain) derives from a study of T cells in Graves' hyperthyroidism and ophthalmopathy. Over 18 months, lack of ophthalmopathy progression marked Graves' hyperthyroidism as stable. The CDR3 contains 16 residues. CDR1 and CDR2 from the germline V gene are SGHAT and FQNNGV. The V end was cut by 1 base, the J end by 5 bases, with 17 bases between. This clonotype was counted ten times or more. There were TCR beta CDR3 regions amplified from RNA transcripts. HTBI primers were the set used in a first-round RT-PCR of the TCR CDR3. TCRdb passed the multiplex PCR reads through MiXCR, listing each CDR3 protein once. The sample lists some 180,000 distinct CDR3 sequences; roughly 17% were seen once.

What was sequenced was blood. This receptor was taken from a woman aged 45-60 years with Graves' hyperthyroidism. The chain links TRBV11-2 to TRBJ1-2; a possible D gene is TRBD1 (6 bases). CDR3 amino acids: CASSLGPGTHFYGYTF. The CDR3 DNA sequence: TGTGCCAGCAGCTTAGGGCCCGGGACACATTTTTATGGCTACACCTTC.